These 30 T cell receptor beta chains share one sample of origin, sequenced in a study of CD8 T cells in ankylosing spondylitis (dated by TCRdb to the late 2010s). The paper's findings and limits, for the study overall: A TCR beta motif made up of several highly homologous amino acid variants appeared to be characteristic of blood from ankylosing spondylitis patients.

The receptor library was made with 5' RACE. Sequenced using an Illumina HiSeq 2500. TCRdb trimmed the raw reads at Q25, called clones with MiXCR and kept productive beta chains. Entries are consolidated by CDR3 protein sequence, retaining the most common genes and DNA. The sample table records roughly 700,000 distinct CDR3 sequences; around 17% of these occur just once. Jointly, the top ten make up around 19% of the sample. Their antigens are not known. Sequenced: blood, either unsorted or a sorted T cell fraction (not recorded which). Source of these receptors: a male donor with ankylosing spondylitis.

There are a few counts of this clonotype. J is TRBJ2-1 and V is TRBV20-1, with TRBD2 identical over 9 bases. V lost 4 bases, J lost 3 bases, and 4 bases stayed unmatched. Germline V gene sequence: CDR1 DFQATT, CDR2 SNEGSKA (reference sequence). The CDR3 runs to 14 residues. Here the CDR3 reads CSATSGANYNEQFF. The CDR3 nucleotides read TGCAGTGCTACTAGCGGGGCGAACTACAATGAGCAGTTCTTC.

The chain has TRBV12-3 or TRBV12-4 and TRBJ2-1; 11 bases agree with TRBD1. V lost 5 bases and J lost 8; bases outside the gene matches: 5. This CDR3 has 14 residues. The DNA of the CDR3 is TGTGCCAGCAGTAATCCGGGACAGGGGGATGAGCAGTTCTTC. Encoded protein: CASSNPGQGDEQFF.

This clonotype was counted ten times or more. J is TRBJ1-4 and V is TRBV6-4; D is unclear. Trimming cost V 6 bases and J 5 bases, with 10 bases left between them. The CDR3 has 13 residues. In germline, CDR1 is MRHNA, CDR2 SNTAGT. The chain's CDR3 is CASSSRENEKLFF. In nucleotides, the CDR3 is TGTGCCAGCAGCTCGAGGGAGAATGAAAAACTGTTTTTT.

The chain links TRBV20-1 to TRBJ1-2, with TRBD1 matching over 7 bases. CDR3 length: 14 residues. The V gene end was trimmed by 6 bases and the J gene end by 4 bases; junction bases not matched to a gene: 11. CDR1 DFQATT and CDR2 SNEGSKA come from the germline V gene (reference sequence). The CDR3 DNA sequence: TGCAGTGCCCACAGGGGCGTAAGACTCTATGGCTACACCTTC. Its protein is CSAHRGVRLYGYTF.

This clonotype was observed a handful of times. The chain uses TRBV4-1 and TRBJ1-2; D gene unclear. V lost 1 base and J 8 bases, leaving 17 bases between the germline ends. Per germline, CDR1 MGHRA and CDR2 YSYEKL. The CDR3 has 15 amino acids. CDR3 DNA sequence: TGCGCCAGCAGCCAAGCTGTGGGAGGGCCTGGCGGCTACACCTTC. Protein product: CASSQAVGGPGGYTF.

The CDR3 spells CASSQDQGAIGEAFF. For the CDR3, the DNA is TGCGCCAGCAGCCAAGATCAGGGGGCAATTGGTGAAGCTTTCTTT. The gene calls are TRBV4-1 and TRBJ1-1; 8 bases align to TRBD1. Germline-derived CDR1 and CDR2 are MGHRA and YSYEKL. Trimming took 0 bases from V and 7 from J; bases not matched to a gene: 7. The CDR3 runs to 15 residues.

The rearrangement links TRBV5-1 to TRBJ2-5; 9 bases align to TRBD2. Looked up from germline, CDR1 is SGHRS and CDR2 is YFSETQ. The V gene end was trimmed by 2 bases and the J gene end by 3 bases; junction bases not matched to a gene: 8. This CDR3 contains 16 residues. The chain's CDR3 is CASSFFAAGGKETQYF. In nucleotides, the CDR3 is TGCGCCAGCAGCTTCTTTGCAGCGGGGGGAAAAGAGACCCAGTACTTC.

The rearrangement uses TRBV6-1 and TRBJ2-1; D possibly corresponds to TRBD1 (5 bases). Germline V CDR1 and CDR2: MNHNS, SASEGT. V lost 5 bases, J lost 0 bases, and 11 bases lay in between. This CDR3 has 15 amino acids. The CDR3 is CASSRQYSSYNEQFF. Written as DNA, the CDR3 is TGTGCCAGCAGTCGACAGTACAGCTCCTACAATGAGCAGTTCTTC.

There are a few counts of this clonotype. The rearrangement uses TRBV5-6 and TRBJ1-1, with D hard to call. Germline assignment: CDR1 SGHDT and CDR2 YYEEEE. This CDR3 comprises 15 residues. The V gene lost 3 bases and the J gene lost 0 bases, with 12 bases spanning the gap. The DNA of the CDR3 is TGTGCCAGCAGCTCTCCGACATTCATGAACACTGAAGCTTTCTTT. Protein product: CASSSPTFMNTEAFF.

The sample holds a few counts of this clonotype. The V and J genes are TRBV5-1 and TRBJ2-6, with D hard to call. Germline-derived CDR1 and CDR2 are SGHRS and YFSETQ. Deletions cut 0 bases from V and 2 bases from J, with 6 bases between. The CDR3 runs 15 residues. CDR3 sequence (DNA): TGCGCCAGCAGCTTGGGGGGTCCTGGGGCCAACGTCCTGACTTTC. It yields the protein CASSLGGPGANVLTF.

The rearrangement links TRBV20-1 to TRBJ2-7, with D perhaps being TRBD1 or TRBD2 (5 bases each). The germline V gene encodes CDR1 DFQATT and CDR2 SNEGSKA (reference sequence). V was shortened by 5 bases and J by 0 bases, with 17 bases between the two germline ends. The CDR3 is 15 amino acids. The CDR3 is CSAQSGTESSYEQYF. CDR3 in DNA: TGCAGTGCTCAATCCGGGACGGAAAGCTCCTACGAGCAGTACTTC.

The chain has TRBV3-1 and TRBJ2-2; D is undetermined. V shed 4 bases and J shed 13 bases, with 16 bases lying between them. The V gene's germline CDR1 is LGHDT and CDR2 YNNKEL (reference sequence). CDR3 length equals 13 residues. DNA for the CDR3: TGTGCCAGCAGCCGCACAAGCAGTGATGGGCTGTTTTTT. This codes for CASSRTSSDGLFF.

V gene TRBV4-2 combines with J gene TRBJ2-7; the match to TRBD2 covers 7 bases. CDR1 LGHNA and CDR2 YNFKEQ come from the germline V gene. V lost 2 bases to trimming and J lost 3 bases; unmatched junction nucleotides: 7. The CDR3 spans 15 residues. The CDR3 reads CASSQTRGSGYEQYF. The CDR3, as DNA: TGTGCCAGCAGCCAAACCCGCGGGAGTGGCTACGAGCAGTACTTC.

The rearrangement uses TRBV5-1 and TRBJ2-1, with D perhaps being TRBD1 or TRBD2 (6 bases each). The germline V gene has CDR1 SGHRS and CDR2 YFSETQ. This CDR3 is 13 amino acids long. V gave up 5 bases and J gave up 6 bases, with 12 bases separating them. The DNA for the CDR3 is TGCGCCAGCAGACAGGGACTTGCCAATGAGCAGTTCTTC. Translating gives CASRQGLANEQFF.

This clonotype was counted at least ten times. The CDR3: CASTLRPGINEKLFF. The DNA of the CDR3 is TGTGCCAGCACTCTACGGCCGGGAATCAATGAAAAACTGTTTTTT. The J gene is TRBJ1-4, the V gene TRBV12-3 or TRBV12-4; D is unresolved. The CDR3 covers 15 residues. Trimming removed 7 bases from V and 5 bases from J, with 17 bases in between.

The J gene is TRBJ1-3, the V gene TRBV6-1; 8 bases fit TRBD1. Trimming cost V 4 bases and J 0 bases; bases outside gene matches: 5. Germline V lookup: CDR1 MNHNS, CDR2 SASEGT. The CDR3 covers 16 residues. CDR3 amino acids: CASSVRQGRSGNTIYF. The CDR3 nucleotides read TGTGCCAGCAGTGTTCGACAGGGGCGCTCTGGAAACACCATATATTTT.

In its sample, this clonotype was seen a few times. The CDR3 DNA sequence: TGTGCCAGCAGCCCTACTCGGAGGGACAGGGACATTGATGAGCAGTTCTTC. Protein sequence: CASSPTRRDRDIDEQFF. This chain links TRBV11-3 with TRBJ2-1; 9 nucleotides match TRBD1. This CDR3 contains 17 residues. J was trimmed by 8 bases and V by 5 bases; bases with no gene match: 16. Germline V gives CDR1 SGHNT, CDR2 YENEEA. Combining the CDR3 with reference TRBV11-3 and TRBJ2-1 gives the whole variable domain EAGVVQSPRYKIIEKKQPVAFWCNPISGHNTLYWYLQNLGQGPELLIRYENEEAVDDSQLPKDRFSAERLKGVDSTLKIQPAELGDSAVYLCASSPTRRDRDIDEQFFGPGTRLTVL.

There are a few counts of this clonotype. The chain joins TRBV27 to TRBJ1-2; D not resolved. The CDR3 is 12 residues long. Trimming pared 6 bases from V and 5 bases from J, leaving 10 bases between. The germline V gene encodes CDR1 MNHEY and CDR2 SMNVEV (reference sequence). This CDR3 is CASREGVYGYTF. The CDR3 coding sequence is TGTGCCAGCAGGGAGGGAGTTTATGGCTACACCTTC.

This chain uses TRBV3-1 with TRBJ2-2; the match to TRBD2 covers 10 bases. The length of the CDR3 is 17 residues. The trim removed 0 bases at V and 4 bases at J, leaving 5 bases unmatched. Germline assignment: CDR1 LGHDT and CDR2 YNNKEL (reference sequence). DNA of the CDR3: TGTGCCAGCAGCCAAGATGCTAGCGGGGGCCCCACCGGGGAGCTGTTTTTT. Encoded protein: CASSQDASGGPTGELFF. Looking up the rest from reference TRBV3-1 and TRBJ2-2 gives the full variable domain: DTAVSQTPKYLVTQMGNDKSIKCEQNLGHDTMYWYKQDSKKFLKIMFSYNNKELIINETVPNRFSPKSPDKAHLNLHINSLELGDSAVYFCASSQDASGGPTGELFFGEGSRLTVL.

The rearrangement uses TRBV9 and TRBJ2-1, with 7 bases lining up with TRBD2. Germline V lookup: CDR1 SGDLS, CDR2 YYNGEE. CDR3 length: 14 amino acids. The V and J ends lost 2 bases and 2 bases, in that order; junction bases with no gene match: 1. CDR3: CASSVTSTYNEQFF. The CDR3 bases are TGTGCCAGCAGCGTGACTAGCACCTACAATGAGCAGTTCTTC. Based on the CDR3 plus reference TRBV9 and TRBJ2-1, the full variable domain is DSGVTQTPKHLITATGQRVTLRCSPRSGDLSVYWYQQSLDQGLQFLIQYYNGEERAKGNILERFSAQQFPDLHSELNLSSLELGDSALYFCASSVTSTYNEQFFGPGTRLTVL.

The rearrangement uses TRBV19 and TRBJ2-2; 10 bases are shared with TRBD2. Trimming removed 6 bases from V and 4 bases from J; junction bases left unmatched: 5. The CDR3 contains 15 residues. The V gene's germline CDR1 is LNHDA and CDR2 SQIVND (reference sequence). The CDR3 sequence is CASRLAGVITGELFF. The CDR3 nucleotides read TGTGCCAGTAGGCTAGCGGGAGTAATCACCGGGGAGCTGTTTTTT.

This clonotype has a handful of counts. This chain connects TRBV18 to TRBJ1-2; D possibly corresponds to TRBD1 (6 bases). CDR3 length equals 14 residues. The germline V gene has CDR1 KGHSH and CDR2 LQKENI. Trimming shortened V by 3 bases and J by 4 bases, and 12 bases separated the two germline ends. The CDR3 sequence: CASSPPGTLYGYTF. Here the CDR3 DNA reads TGTGCCAGCTCACCCCCCGGGACACTCTATGGCTACACCTTC.

The genes are TRBV27 and TRBJ2-7, with a weak D call TRBD1 (5 bases). CDR1 and CDR2 (germline): MNHEY, SMNVEV (reference sequence). With 3 bases removed from V and 7 bases from J, the gap between germline ends came to 16 bases. This CDR3 has 14 residues. CDR3 region: CASSLGRAPWEQYF. The CDR3 DNA sequence: TGTGCCAGCAGTTTGGGCAGGGCCCCGTGGGAGCAGTACTTC.

This chain uses TRBV28 with TRBJ2-7; D is unresolved. Trimming shortened V by 4 bases and J by 3 bases, and 13 bases separated the two germline ends. Germline CDR1 reads MDHEN; CDR2 reads SYDVKM. The CDR3 runs to 14 residues. This chain's CDR3 is CASSSQLFGYEQYF. The CDR3 coding sequence is TGTGCCAGCAGTTCACAGCTATTTGGCTACGAGCAGTACTTC.

This clonotype was counted only a few times. The CDR3 DNA reads as TGTGCCAGCAGTTTAAGGTGGACAGAAACTAACTATGGCTACACCTTC. Protein sequence: CASSLRWTETNYGYTF. The chain combines TRBV12-3 or TRBV12-4 with TRBJ1-2; a weak D match, TRBD1 (6 bases). The V end was cut by 2 bases, the J end by 0 bases, with 13 bases between. The CDR3 consists of 16 residues.

This clonotype was seen once. The chain couples TRBV14 to TRBJ2-1; no definite D call. This CDR3 has 13 residues. V was cut by 4 bases and J by 10 bases, with 14 bases left in between. CDR1 and CDR2 (germline): SGHDN, FVKESK. In DNA, the CDR3 is TGTGCCAGCAGCCCCCCCCTGGGTGGGGAGCAGTTCTTC. Amino acid sequence: CASSPPLGGEQFF. The whole variable domain, filled in from reference TRBV14 and TRBJ2-1, reads EAGVTQFPSHSVIEKGQTVTLRCDPISGHDNLYWYRRVMGKEIKFLLHFVKESKQDESGMPNNRFLAERTGGTYSTLKVQPAELEDSGVYFCASSPPLGGEQFFGPGTRLTVL.

The rearrangement links TRBV7-9 to TRBJ1-1; D is perhaps TRBD1 (5 bases). Germline CDR1 SEHNR, CDR2 FQNEAQ (reference sequence). The CDR3 has 16 residues. Between the trimmed V and J ends, which lost 5 bases and 2 bases, there was a span of 18 bases. In DNA, the CDR3 is TGTGCCAGCAGCGCGCAAGGAGGGGCACCTAACACTGAAGCTTTCTTT. Protein sequence: CASSAQGGAPNTEAFF.

This clonotype was counted a single time. This chain connects TRBV11-3 to TRBJ1-2; D remains ambiguous. Trimming shortened V by 5 bases and J by 3 bases, and 10 bases separated the two germline ends. This CDR3 region has 13 residues. Germline V CDR1 and CDR2: SGHNT, YENEEA. The CDR3 protein is CASSPLTDYGYTF. As DNA, the CDR3 is TGTGCCAGCAGCCCCCTCACAGACTATGGCTACACCTTC.

In its sample, this clonotype was seen many times. The rearrangement links TRBV20-1 to TRBJ1-6; the match to TRBD1 covers 9 bases. J lost 6 bases, V lost 0 bases, and 9 bases had no gene match. The CDR3 extends over 17 amino acids. CDR1 DFQATT and CDR2 SNEGSKA come from the germline V gene (reference sequence). The DNA of the CDR3 is TGCAGTGCTAGAGAGAAGGGGACAGGGCTTTCTAATTCACCCCTCCACTTT. It is translated as CSAREKGTGLSNSPLHF.

This chain links TRBV29-1 with TRBJ2-2; D unresolved. Per germline, CDR1 SQVTM and CDR2 ANQGSEA. CDR3 length: 13 amino acids. V dropped 3 bases and J dropped 0 bases, with 5 bases sitting between them. The CDR3 DNA is TGCAGCGTTGAGAGCCCGAACACCGGGGAGCTGTTTTTT. Translating gives CSVESPNTGELFF.